This T cell receptor beta chain was recorded in a study of OX40 agonist ivuxolimab in advanced cancers. The CDR3 totals 14 residues. J was trimmed by 6 bases and V by 5 bases; bases with no gene match: 10. The germline V gene encodes CDR1 SGHVS and CDR2 FNYEAQ. Measured with immunoSEQ multiplex PCR; TCRdb has only the in-frame clones, and not every one. Counted here are approximately 89,000 clones, 88% occurring once; the ten biggest clones make up about 0.8%. The genes are TRBV7-6 and TRBJ2-7; 7 bases line up with TRBD1. This clonotype was obtained from an adult with an advanced solid tumor such as melanoma, head and neck, liver or kidney cancer. The sequenced sample was CD4+ or CD8+ T cells sorted from blood, obtained in a trial of the OX40 agonist ivuxolimab. The CDR3 DNA follows: TGTGCCAGCAGCCCTAGCCGACAGGGCTTCGAGCAGTACTTC. Translation: CASSPSRQGFEQYF.